The 19 T cell receptor beta chains listed next were all sequenced from one sample in a study of blood T cells in healthy people across ages. Then a second PCR, running roughly 7 to 12 cycles, was carried out with a sample-barcoded 5' primer and a J-beta primer mix. MiXCR was run by TCRdb on the 5' RACE reads, yielding one entry per CDR3 protein. The sample has just under 900,000 distinct CDR3 sequences, around 28% seen once; the top ten hold 17%. The sequenced material came from blood. Source of these receptors: a woman older than 75 in good health.

This clonotype showed up many times. The chain couples TRBV10-3 to TRBJ2-5, with 8 bases lining up with TRBD2. The CDR3 sequence is 16 residues long. The J segment lost 4 bases and the V segment lost 4 bases, leaving 11 bases of the junction unmatched. The germline gives CDR1 ENHRY, CDR2 SYGVKD. DNA for the CDR3: TGTGCCATCAGTGGAGAGAGCGGGGGCTTGGGAGAGACCCAGTACTTC. Encoded protein: CAISGESGGLGETQYF.

V gene TRBV11-2 combines with J gene TRBJ1-6, with unresolved D. Looked up from germline, CDR1 is SGHAT and CDR2 is FQNNGV. Trimming took 5 bases from V and 6 from J, leaving 11 bases between them. The CDR3 is made up of 14 amino acids. CDR3 nucleotides: TGTGCCAGCAGCCCAGACTCGGGTAATTCACCCCTCCACTTT. Encoded protein: CASSPDSGNSPLHF.

Concerning this clonotype: One end of the junction fails to match germline, which may point to a read error. The chain carries TRBV12-3 or TRBV12-4 and TRBJ2-3, with 9 bases matching TRBD1. This CDR3 region has 18 residues. CDR3 residues: CASSLRTGAFRSTDTEYF. The CDR3 bases are TGTGCCAGCAGTTTAAGGACAGGGGCGTTTCGAAGCACAGATACGGAGTATTTC.

This clonotype was observed many times. V and J are TRBV7-2 and TRBJ2-5, with TRBD2 identical over 13 bases. Germline CDR1 and CDR2: SGHTA and FQGNSA. Trimming at V came to 1 base and at J to 7 bases, leaving 3 bases not matched to a gene. The CDR3 loop spans 15 amino acids. The CDR3 region is CASSLGLAGGVTQYF. The CDR3 nucleotides are TGTGCCAGCAGCTTAGGACTAGCGGGGGGTGTGACCCAGTACTTC.

Worth noting for this clonotype: Given a much more abundant clone one base away, this may be a read error. The genes are TRBV7-9 and TRBJ1-1; D uncertain. CDR1 is SEHNR and CDR2 is FQNEAQ in the germline V gene (reference sequence). The V end lost 5 bases, the J end lost 4 bases, and 20 bases lay between the germline ends. CDR3 length equals 16 residues. The DNA for the CDR3 is TGTGCCAGCAGCCTCGCCCCTACCGTGCGGGGCACTGAAGCTTTCTTT. Residues: CASSLAPTVRGTEAFF.

V and J are TRBV7-2 and TRBJ2-4; 7 bases fit TRBD2. CDR3 length: 14 amino acids. V shed 5 bases and J 13 bases; nucleotides not matched to a gene: 14. The germline V gene has CDR1 SGHTA and CDR2 FQGNSA. Written as DNA, the CDR3 is TGTGCCAGCAGCCTGGCTTCTAGCGGCTACGTGCAGTACTTC. This translates into CASSLASSGYVQYF.

This clonotype has just a few counts. The chain joins TRBV3-1 to TRBJ1-1, with TRBD1 matching 7 bases. Trimming cost V 1 base and J 5 bases; bases outside gene matches: 4. The CDR3 is 14 amino acids. The germline CDR1 and CDR2 sequences are LGHDT and YNNKEL (reference sequence). The CDR3 nucleotides read TGTGCCAGCAGCCAAGGCAGGGGGTGGACTGAAGCTTTCTTT. Amino acid sequence: CASSQGRGWTEAFF.

This chain connects TRBV7-9 to TRBJ2-5, with 9 bases matching TRBD1. The CDR3 is made up of 15 amino acids. V shed 2 bases and J 11 bases; nucleotides not matched to a gene: 12. CDR1 is SEHNR, CDR2 FQNEAQ, per germline (reference sequence). CDR3 amino acids: CASSLPGQGFNEQYF. CDR3 DNA: TGTGCCAGCAGCTTACCGGGACAGGGTTTTAATGAGCAGTACTTC.

This clonotype was seen ten or more times. The gene calls are TRBV11-2 and TRBJ2-1; 7 nucleotides align to TRBD2. The length of the CDR3 is 17 residues. CDR1 and CDR2 from the germline V gene are SGHAT and FQNNGV. Trimming removed 5 bases from V and 5 bases from J; junction bases left unmatched: 15. The CDR3 is CASSPWGRGEGDNEQFF. The DNA for the CDR3 is TGTGCCAGCAGCCCTTGGGGACGGGGGGAAGGCGACAATGAGCAGTTCTTC.

This clonotype has ten or more counts. The rearrangement uses TRBV12-3 or TRBV12-4 and TRBJ2-5, with D perhaps given as TRBD1 or TRBD2 (5 bases each). Trimming took off 3 bases at V and 5 bases at J, with 13 bases between the two ends. CDR3 length: 14 residues. CDR3 loop: CASSFMGEVETQYF. For the CDR3, the DNA is TGTGCCAGCAGTTTTATGGGGGAAGTGGAGACCCAGTACTTC.

The sample holds many counts of this clonotype. The chain employs TRBV7-2 and TRBJ2-5, with a tentative D call TRBD1 (6 bases). Trimming removed 1 base at V and 1 base at J, with 13 bases between. The CDR3 covers 16 residues. Germline values: CDR1 SGHTA, CDR2 FQGNSA. CDR3 sequence: CASSLGQALGQETQYF. CDR3 bases: TGTGCCAGCAGCTTAGGACAGGCCCTTGGCCAAGAGACCCAGTACTTC.

This clonotype was observed a few times. A much more abundant neighbour one base away suggests this may be a read error. Written as DNA, the CDR3 is TGTGCCAGCAGCTTCAGCAGACAGGCCTACAATGAGCAGTACTTC. It encodes CASSFSRQAYNEQYF. The chain links TRBV7-6 to TRBJ2-1, with TRBD1 as a possible D gene (6 bases). Judging by the DNA end, TRBJ2-7 fits better; the J call may be wrong. Per germline, CDR1 SGHVS and CDR2 FNYEAQ. This CDR3 has 15 residues.

The chain combines TRBV5-5 with TRBJ2-1; D remains ambiguous. With 6 bases removed from V and 9 bases from J, the gap between germline ends came to 28 bases. The CDR3 is 17 amino acids. Per germline, CDR1 SGHKS and CDR2 YYEKEE (reference sequence). The chain's CDR3 is CASTSPRAALGIGEQFF. The CDR3 nucleotides read TGTGCCAGCACCTCCCCCCGGGCAGCCCTAGGAATAGGTGAGCAGTTCTTC.

A few counts support this clonotype. A much larger clone lies a single base off, so this may be a read error. This sequence joins TRBV9 and TRBJ2-6; weak D call: TRBD1 (5 bases). The CDR3 covers 16 residues. CDR1 is SGDLS, CDR2 YYNGEE, per germline. CDR3 nucleotide sequence: TGTGCCAGCAGCGTAGATCTGTTCTCTGGGGCCAACGCCCTGACTTTC. This translates into CASSVDLFSGANALTF.

This clonotype has ten or more counts. The chain recombines TRBV20-1 with TRBJ1-2; D unresolved. Germline V gene data show CDR1 as DFQATT and CDR2 as SNEGSKA (reference sequence). The V and J ends lost 6 bases and 6 bases respectively, with 17 bases between them. The CDR3 contains 13 residues. The CDR3 sequence: CSALLAGLNGYTF. CDR3 DNA: TGCAGTGCACTGTTGGCAGGATTAAATGGCTACACCTTC.

This clonotype was seen many times. The V gene is TRBV12-3 or TRBV12-4, the J gene TRBJ1-1; D unresolved. The CDR3 extends over 13 amino acids. V lost 3 bases, J lost 3 bases, and 8 bases lay in between. CDR3 DNA sequence: TGTGCCAGCAGTTTGTTCGGGGACACTGAAGCTTTCTTT. Protein sequence: CASSLFGDTEAFF.

In this sample, this clonotype turned up many times. The chain carries TRBV3-1 and TRBJ1-5; no reliable D call. CDR3 size: 12 residues. The ends were cut back, 3 bases at V and 6 bases at J, with 6 bases in the middle. Per the germline V gene, CDR1 is LGHDT and CDR2 is YNNKEL (reference sequence). CDR3 sequence reads: CASSQGGQPQHF. The CDR3, as DNA: TGTGCCAGCAGCCAGGGTGGTCAGCCCCAGCATTTT.

This clonotype was found many times. This chain joins TRBV10-3 and TRBJ2-1; 8 bases match TRBD1. Germline values: CDR1 ENHRY, CDR2 SYGVKD. The junction had 8 bases not matched to a gene; V was cut back by 4 bases and J by 9 bases. This CDR3 has 14 residues. CDR3 sequence (DNA): TGTGCCATCAGTGGCCGGACAGGGTCGTCTGAGCAGTTCTTC. Its translation: CAISGRTGSSEQFF.

The J gene is TRBJ2-1, the V gene TRBV5-1, with D unclear. The V gene lost 5 bases and the J gene lost 6 bases, with 15 bases spanning the gap. The CDR3 spans 14 residues. In germline, CDR1 is SGHRS, CDR2 YFSETQ. The DNA of the CDR3 is TGCGCCAGCAGTCTCCCGGCACTTGGCAATGAGCAGTTCTTC. Translation gives CASSLPALGNEQFF.